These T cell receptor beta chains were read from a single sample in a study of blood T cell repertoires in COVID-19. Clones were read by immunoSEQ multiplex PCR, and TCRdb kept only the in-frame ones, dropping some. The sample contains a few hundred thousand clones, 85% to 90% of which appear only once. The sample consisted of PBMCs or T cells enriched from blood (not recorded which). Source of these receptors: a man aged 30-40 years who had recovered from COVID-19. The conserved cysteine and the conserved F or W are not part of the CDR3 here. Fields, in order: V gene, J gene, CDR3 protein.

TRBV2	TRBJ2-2	ASSERGTAPGRELF
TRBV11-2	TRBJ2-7	ASSFELADTIGFYEQY
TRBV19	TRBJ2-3	ASSNGLAASTDTQY
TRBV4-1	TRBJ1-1	ASSQAWGDTEAF
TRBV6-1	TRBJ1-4	ASSEAQAYNEKLF
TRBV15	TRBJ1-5	ATSRRRYTGLSNQPQH
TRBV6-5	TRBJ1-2	ASSSGQGNYGYT
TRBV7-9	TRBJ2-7	ASSLVWAGGTTYEQY
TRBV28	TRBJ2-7	ASRRTGTGEQY
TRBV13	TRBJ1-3	ASSQSGSGNTIY
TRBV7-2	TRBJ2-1	ASKKGLSYNEQF
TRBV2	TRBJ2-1	ASSEGGAAREQF
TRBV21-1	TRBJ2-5	ASSNRDTRYQETQY
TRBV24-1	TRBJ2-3	ATSRGDLSTDTQY
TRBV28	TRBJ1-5	ASSNRGRGDQPQH
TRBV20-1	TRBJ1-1	SADINTEAF
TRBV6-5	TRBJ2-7	ASFWTGGMYEQY
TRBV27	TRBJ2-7	ASSRQSTGFPHEQY
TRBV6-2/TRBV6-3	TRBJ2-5	ASSALPSGETQY
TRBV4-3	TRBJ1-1	ASSHTGTVEAF
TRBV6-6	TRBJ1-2	ASSRGQGWGYT
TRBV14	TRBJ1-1	ASSQKTGGVTEAF
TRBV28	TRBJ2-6	ASSYDRASGANVLT
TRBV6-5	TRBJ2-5	ASSPQEETQY
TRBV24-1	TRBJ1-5	ATSDGGWQPQH
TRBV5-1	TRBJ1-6	ASSLSDNSPLH
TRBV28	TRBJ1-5	ASSLVRVASGNQPQH
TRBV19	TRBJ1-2	ASSPRWGTTKGYT
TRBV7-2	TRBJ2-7	ASSARQGASYEQY
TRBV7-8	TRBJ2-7	ASSSNRGYEQY
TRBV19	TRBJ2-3	ASSIVTAGRTQY
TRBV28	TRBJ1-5	ASVLRGDNQPQH
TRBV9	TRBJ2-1	ASSVGGGTSGFNEQF
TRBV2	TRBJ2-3	ASSDGTRGTDTQY
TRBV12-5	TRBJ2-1	ASGLTSGGYNEQF
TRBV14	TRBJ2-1	ASSQGAGGRNEQF
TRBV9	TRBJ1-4	ASSSQTGITEKLF
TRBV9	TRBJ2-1	ASSVTSGTYNEQF
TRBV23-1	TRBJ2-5	ASSQSSGARPY
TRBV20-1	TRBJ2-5	SASSTSGSLREETQY
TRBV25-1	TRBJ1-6	ASSDGSYNSPLH
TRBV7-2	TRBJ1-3	ASSPQGGSGNTIY
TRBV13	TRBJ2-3	ASSGTGSPDTQY
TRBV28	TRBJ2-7	ASSSGVQY
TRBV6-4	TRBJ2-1	ASSEGTGGYNEQF
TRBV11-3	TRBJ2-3	ASSLRQGTDTQY
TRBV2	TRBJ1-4	ASRARGSTNEKLF